The entry below describes one T cell receptor beta chain. These data originate in a study of T cell clones after liver transplantation. V was clipped by 5 bases and J by 12 bases; unmatched bases: 6. From germline, CDR1 is MDHEN and CDR2 SYDVKM. The CDR3 is made up of 13 amino acids. The method was immunoSEQ multiplex PCR; TCRdb's version includes in-frame clones alone and lacks a portion of them. Of 95,000 to 130,000 clones in the sample, approximately 90% are singletons; the top ten hold 0.75% to 0.85%. Material: CD4+ T cells from blood, obtained 12 months after liver transplant. This receptor was identified in a human patient who received a liver transplant. T cells may partly derive from the graft donor. The rearrangement uses TRBV28 and TRBJ2-7; 14 nucleotides align to TRBD2. The CDR3 spells CASSRTSGRIPYF. The CDR3 DNA reads as TGTGCCAGCAGTAGGACTAGCGGGAGGATACCGTACTTC.